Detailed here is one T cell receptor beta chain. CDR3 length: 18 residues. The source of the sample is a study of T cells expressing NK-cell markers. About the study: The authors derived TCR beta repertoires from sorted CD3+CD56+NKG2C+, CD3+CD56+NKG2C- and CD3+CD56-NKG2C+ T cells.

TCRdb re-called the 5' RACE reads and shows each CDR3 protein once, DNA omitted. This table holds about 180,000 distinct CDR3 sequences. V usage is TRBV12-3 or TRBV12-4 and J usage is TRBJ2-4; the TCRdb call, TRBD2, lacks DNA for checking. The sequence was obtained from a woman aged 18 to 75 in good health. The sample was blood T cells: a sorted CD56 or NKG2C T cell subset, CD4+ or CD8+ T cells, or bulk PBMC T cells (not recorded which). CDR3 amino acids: CASSPRLAVDLAKNIQYF.